This TCR beta chain is from a study of blood T cells in healthy people across ages. The germline V gene encodes CDR1 DFQATT and CDR2 SNEGSKA (reference sequence). This CDR3 is built from 13 residues. V was shortened by 6 bases and J by 2 bases, with 14 bases between the two germline ends. The authors ran a second PCR of roughly 6 to 12 cycles using a sample-barcoded 5' primer and a J-beta primer mix. TCRdb called the 5' RACE reads again in MiXCR, with one record for every CDR3 protein. The sample has approximately 900,000 distinct CDR3 sequences, 45% to 50% seen once. The source is a man aged 30-40 years in good health. The source material was blood. The V and J genes are TRBV20-1 and TRBJ2-7; D is possibly TRBD1 or TRBD2 (5 bases each). The CDR3 sequence: CSALRGRTYEQYF. In DNA form, the CDR3 reads TGCAGTGCCCTTAGGGGACGGACCTACGAGCAGTACTTC.